This TCR beta chain comes out of a study of CD8 T cells in ankylosing spondylitis. Concerning this clonotype: Its antigen remains unknown.

The germline V gene has CDR1 LNHNV and CDR2 YYDKDF (reference sequence). V lost 0 bases, J lost 1 base, and 7 bases lay in between. The CDR3 extends over 14 amino acids. TCRdb ran MiXCR on the 5' RACE reads and lists one entry per CDR3 protein. The table lists about 460,000 distinct CDR3 sequences, roughly 5% of them singletons. Whole-study findings and limits: Seven to nine highly homologous variants formed a TCR beta motif that appeared characteristic of ankylosing spondylitis blood.

Sequencing was performed on blood, either unsorted or a sorted T cell fraction (not recorded which). The chain couples TRBV15 to TRBJ2-7; D gene unclear. The sequence derives from a male donor with ankylosing spondylitis. The CDR3 spells CATSRDWDSYEQYF. CDR3 sequence (DNA): TGTGCCACCAGCAGAGACTGGGATTCCTACGAGCAGTACTTC.